This record covers a single T cell receptor beta chain. The table came from immunoSEQ multiplex PCR; TCRdb's copy has only in-frame clones and leaves some out. Seen here are 70,000 to 100,000 clones, roughly 89% observed once, and the top ten hold about 16%. Germline CDR1 is SGHRS and CDR2 is YFSETQ. CDR3 length: 16 residues. Trimming took 4 bases from V and 3 from J; bases not matched to a gene: 6. The data are from a study of blood T cell repertoires in COVID-19. Study-wide context: In each case, the material was cDNA or gDNA derived from T cells, B-cell-depleted T cells, or PBMCs.

Seattle enrolled patients during active infection and tracked them longitudinally. This clonotype was obtained from a woman between 55 and 75 years old with COVID-19, enrolled during active disease. This chain connects TRBV5-1 to TRBJ2-2, with TRBD1 matching 10 bases. The source material was peripheral blood. CDR3 residues: CASSPRTGGDTGELFF. The CDR3, as DNA: TGCGCCAGCAGCCCGCGGACAGGGGGGGACACCGGGGAGCTGTTTTTT. Combining the CDR3 with reference TRBV5-1 and TRBJ2-2 gives the whole variable domain KAGVTQTPRYLIKTRGQQVTLSCSPISGHRSVSWYQQTPGQGLQFLFEYFSETQRNKGNFPGRFSGRQFSNSRSEMNVSTLELGDSALYLCASSPRTGGDTGELFFGEGSRLTVL.